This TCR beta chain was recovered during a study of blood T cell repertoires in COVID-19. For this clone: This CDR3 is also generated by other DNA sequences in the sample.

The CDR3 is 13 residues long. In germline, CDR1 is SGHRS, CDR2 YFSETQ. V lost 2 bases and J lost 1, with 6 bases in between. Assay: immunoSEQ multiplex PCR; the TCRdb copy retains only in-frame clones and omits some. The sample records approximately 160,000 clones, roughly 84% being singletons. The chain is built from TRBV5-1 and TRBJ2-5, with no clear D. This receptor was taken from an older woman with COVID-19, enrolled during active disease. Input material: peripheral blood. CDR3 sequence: CASSFRVQETQYF. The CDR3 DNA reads TGCGCCAGCAGCTTCCGGGTCCAAGAGACCCAGTACTTC.